This T cell receptor (beta chain) originates from a study of Graves' ophthalmopathy and Graves' hyperthyroidism. Study-wide results and limits: Appearing in blood as well were most expanded thyroid clonotypes above 0.001 frequency.

TCR beta CDR3 amplification used RNA transcripts. Second-round multiplex PCR came after a first-round RT-PCR that employed HTBI primers. Each CDR3 protein gets one entry after TCRdb re-called the multiplex PCR reads with MiXCR. The table includes 680,000 or so distinct CDR3 sequences, 20% to 25% detected once. For this clonotype: Antigen: not known.

This CDR3 has 13 amino acids. V was clipped by 6 bases and J by 3 bases, with 11 bases between them. CDR1 and CDR2 from the germline V gene are SNHLY and FYNNEI. Hyperthyroidism patients, all newly diagnosed, had under 2 months' duration and ages of 18 to 65. Clinical symptoms, serum thyroxine, TRAb, thyroid ultrasound and orbital computed tomography were relied on for diagnosis. This receptor was identified in a woman between 18 and 29 years old with stable Graves' hyperthyroidism. Some clones in this sample may be carry-over from other donors' samples. This rearrangement joins TRBV2 to TRBJ1-1; D not certain. The sequenced material came from peripheral blood. The CDR3 DNA is TGTGCCAGCAGGGTAACAGAAGACACTGAAGCTTTCTTT. Translation: CASRVTEDTEAFF.